This TCR beta chain stems from a study of cytotoxic CD8 clonotypes in ibrutinib-treated CLL. Across the whole study: The patients, roughly ten relapsed/refractory and roughly 15 treatment-naive, included around 17 who were IGHV unmutated. The study's findings and limits: An increase in clonality occurred at ibrutinib response, followed by a return toward baseline at progression.

Assay used: immunoSEQ multiplex PCR; TCRdb lists only in-frame clones, some missing. Here the sample spans 200,000 to 250,000 clones, approximately 70% being singletons. Comments on this clone: As yet, its antigen is unknown.

The CDR3 runs to 13 residues. V lost 2 bases to trimming and J lost 7 bases, with 11 bases between them. CDR1 SGHTA and CDR2 FQGTGA come from the germline V gene. The TCR sequence derives from a human donor with chronic lymphocytic leukemia. V gene TRBV7-3 combines with J gene TRBJ1-1, with a weak D call TRBD1 (5 bases). The sequencing used PBMCs, collected after 12 months of ibrutinib treatment. The CDR3 sequence is CASSLGTEVEAFF. As DNA, the CDR3 is TGTGCCAGCAGCTTAGGGACGGAGGTTGAAGCTTTCTTT.